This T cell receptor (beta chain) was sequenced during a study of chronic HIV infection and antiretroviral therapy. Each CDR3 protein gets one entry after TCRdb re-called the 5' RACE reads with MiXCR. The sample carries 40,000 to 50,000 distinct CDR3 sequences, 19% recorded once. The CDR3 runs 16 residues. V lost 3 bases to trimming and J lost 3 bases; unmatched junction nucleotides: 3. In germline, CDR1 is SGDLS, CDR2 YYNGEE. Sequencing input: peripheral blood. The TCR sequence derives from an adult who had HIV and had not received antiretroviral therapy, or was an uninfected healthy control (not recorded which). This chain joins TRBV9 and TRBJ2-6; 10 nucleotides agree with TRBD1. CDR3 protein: CASSGQGASGANVLTF. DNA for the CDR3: TGTGCCAGCAGCGGACAGGGGGCGAGTGGGGCCAACGTCCTGACTTTC.